A single sample is the source of the 18 T cell receptor beta chains below, sequenced in a study of PD-1 blockade in classical Hodgkin lymphoma. Every one of the patients relapsed after autologous stem cell transplantation (brentuximab vedotin exposure was variable). Assay used: immunoSEQ multiplex PCR; TCRdb lists only in-frame clones, some missing. This sample has fewer than 110,000 clones; around 88% occur once, and the top ten carry about 6.4%. The source material was peripheral blood mononuclear cells (PBMCs), sampled before the second cycle of nivolumab. Receptor source: a human donor with classical Hodgkin lymphoma.

The chain is built from TRBV9 and TRBJ2-6, with TRBD1 as a possible D gene (6 bases). This CDR3 comprises 19 residues. Trimming pared 3 bases from V and 0 bases from J, leaving 19 bases between. Germline-derived CDR1 and CDR2 are SGDLS and YYNGEE. The CDR3 DNA reads as TGTGCCAGCAGCGGCCCCGGGACACGAACCCTCTCTGGGGCCAACGTCCTGACTTTC. Residues: CASSGPGTRTLSGANVLTF.

V gene TRBV13 combines with J gene TRBJ2-7, with a weak D call TRBD2 (5 bases). Germline loops: CDR1 PRHDT, CDR2 FYEKMQ (reference sequence). The CDR3 is made up of 13 amino acids. V lost 5 bases, J lost 3 bases, and 11 bases lay in between. CDR3 coding DNA: TGTGCCAGCAGCACTAGTCCCAACTACGAGCAGTACTTC. Translation gives CASSTSPNYEQYF.

The V gene is TRBV7-3, the J gene TRBJ1-3; D gene ambiguous. This CDR3 has 16 residues. V was shortened by 5 bases and J by 1 base, with 15 bases between the two germline ends. CDR1 is SGHTA, CDR2 FQGTGA, per germline. The chain's CDR3 is CASSRTDGRSGNTIYF. The CDR3 DNA sequence: TGTGCCAGCAGCCGAACCGACGGACGATCTGGAAACACCATATATTTT. Complete variable domain (other parts from reference TRBV7-3 and TRBJ1-3): GAGVSQTPSNKVTEKGKYVELRCDPISGHTALYWYRQSLGQGPEFLIYFQGTGAADDSGLPNDRFFAVRPEGSVSTLKIQRTERGDSAVYLCASSRTDGRSGNTIYFGEGSWLTVV.

CDR3 nucleotide sequence: TGTGCCAGCAGCTCGGCCTACAGGGGGCGAACTGAAGCTTTCTTT. As protein: CASSSAYRGRTEAFF. The gene calls are TRBV7-9 and TRBJ1-1; 9 nucleotides align to TRBD1. CDR3 length equals 15 residues. Germline V gene lookup returns CDR1 SEHNR and CDR2 FQNEAQ (reference sequence). V shed 4 bases, J shed 5 bases, and the junction held 8 bases outside the gene matches.

The gene calls are TRBV4-3 and TRBJ1-1; a possible D gene is TRBD1 (5 bases). V lost 4 bases to trimming and J lost 10 bases, with 10 bases between them. This CDR3 region has 11 residues. Germline CDR1 and CDR2: LGHNA and YSLEER. The CDR3 sequence is CASSRGAGAFF. DNA of the CDR3: TGCGCCAGCAGCCGAGGGGCTGGAGCTTTCTTT.

The chain links TRBV14 to TRBJ2-3; D ambiguous. Looked up from germline, CDR1 is SGHDN and CDR2 is FVKESK. The CDR3 has 13 residues. Deletions cut 1 base from V and 1 base from J, with 3 bases between. Here the CDR3 reads CASSQGGTDTQYF. DNA for the CDR3: TGTGCCAGCAGCCAAGGGGGCACAGATACGCAGTATTTT.

The V and J genes are TRBV21-1 and TRBJ2-1; the D call in the table, TRBD1, was not verified against the DNA. TRBV21-1 is designated a pseudogene. CDR3 length: 12 amino acids. The CDR3 DNA sequence: TGTGCCAGCAGCAAAGAGGGGAAGGAGCAGTTCTTC. Residues: CASSKEGKEQFF.

CDR3 nucleotide sequence: TGTGCCAGCAGTTTATCGGAGGGCTCCACCTCGCCGCCCTACGAGCAGTACTTC. This translates into CASSLSEGSTSPPYEQYF. The chain recombines TRBV28 with TRBJ2-5, with D possibly TRBD2 on 6 matching bases. The J call may be incorrect, as the DNA end agrees better with TRBJ2-7. The CDR3 contains 18 residues. Germline V gives CDR1 MDHEN, CDR2 SYDVKM.

The CDR3 region has the DNA TGTGCCTGGAGCCCAGGTTCAGAGACCCAGTACTTC. Translating it yields CAWSPGSETQYF. The V and J genes are TRBV30 and TRBJ2-5, with D uncertain. The V gene's germline CDR1 is GTSNPN and CDR2 SVGIG (reference sequence). The V and J ends lost 3 bases and 4 bases respectively, with 9 bases between them. The CDR3 is made up of 12 amino acids.

The CDR3 DNA reads TGTGCCAGCAGCTTGGAGGGGAACTCCTACGAGCAGTACTTC. Its translation is CASSLEGNSYEQYF. The chain recombines TRBV7-9 with TRBJ2-7; TRBD2 might be the D (6 bases). Germline loops: CDR1 SEHNR, CDR2 FQNEAQ (reference sequence). This CDR3 region has 14 residues. The ends were cut back, 3 bases at V and 0 bases at J, with 9 bases in the middle.

This clone was observed a handful of times. The rearrangement links TRBV6-1 to TRBJ1-4; possibly TRBD1 for D (6 bases). The V gene's germline CDR1 is MNHNS and CDR2 SASEGT. Trimming removed 10 bases at V and 6 bases at J, with 15 bases between. The CDR3 is 13 amino acids. DNA for the CDR3: TGTGCCACTAAGGAGGGGGTTTATGAAAAACTGTTTTTT. It translates to CATKEGVYEKLFF.

This clone appeared many times. The rearrangement joins TRBV30 to TRBJ1-2, with 7 bases that match TRBD1. CDR3 length: 12 residues. Germline V CDR1 and CDR2: GTSNPN, SVGIG (reference sequence). J lost 6 bases, V lost 8 bases, and 9 bases had no gene match. The CDR3 spells CASTTGYDGYTF. The CDR3 nucleotides read TGTGCCAGTACGACAGGGTATGATGGCTACACCTTC.

This chain joins TRBV4-2 and TRBJ2-3; 9 bases agree with TRBD2. The germline V gene has CDR1 LGHNA and CDR2 YNFKEQ. The CDR3 spans 14 residues. Losses at the gene ends were 6 bases for V and 5 bases for J; bases not matched to a gene: 6. CDR3 sequence: CASRLTSGRDTQYF. The CDR3 DNA follows: TGTGCCAGCAGGCTGACTAGCGGTAGAGATACGCAGTATTTT.

This chain links TRBV5-1 with TRBJ1-1; D gene uncertain. V dropped 5 bases and J dropped 5 bases, with 13 bases sitting between them. CDR1 is SGHRS, CDR2 YFSETQ, per germline. The CDR3 is 13 residues long. The DNA for the CDR3 is TGCGCCAGCAGAGACATAAGCGGGACTGAAGCTTTCTTT. Amino acid sequence: CASRDISGTEAFF.

The CDR3 region is CATSRDLTAGGSDTQYF. CDR3 DNA sequence: TGTGCCACCAGCAGAGATCTCACAGCGGGGGGGTCAGATACGCAGTATTTT. The rearrangement uses TRBV15 and TRBJ2-3; 10 bases are a match to TRBD2. The germline CDR1 and CDR2 sequences are LNHNV and YYDKDF (reference sequence). The CDR3 extends over 17 amino acids. V lost 0 bases and J lost 4; bases outside the gene matches: 7.

This clone was seen a few times. This chain connects TRBV6-5 to TRBJ2-1, with 8 bases that match TRBD2. The CDR3 loop spans 16 amino acids. V trimming: 0 bases; J trimming: 4 bases; junction bases outside the gene matches: 5. Germline V CDR1 and CDR2: MNHEY, SVGAGI. In nucleotides, the CDR3 is TGTGCCAGCAGTTACTCGAAACGGGGGGGATACAATGAGCAGTTCTTC. Encoded protein: CASSYSKRGGYNEQFF.

This clone occurred a few times. J is TRBJ2-5 and V is TRBV19; no reliable D call. From germline, CDR1 is LNHDA and CDR2 SQIVND (reference sequence). Trimming took 7 bases from V and 0 from J, leaving 12 bases between them. This CDR3 is built from 14 residues. The CDR3 is CASTQDGYQETQYF. In DNA form, the CDR3 reads TGTGCCAGTACCCAAGACGGCTACCAAGAGACCCAGTACTTC.

This chain links TRBV6-5 with TRBJ1-2; no definite D call. Germline lookup yields CDR1 MNHEY and CDR2 SVGAGI. The V and J ends lost 0 bases and 3 bases respectively, with 11 bases between them. This CDR3 has 15 residues. The CDR3 spells CASSYSRSSDYGYTF. CDR3 in DNA: TGTGCCAGCAGTTACTCCAGGAGCTCCGACTATGGCTACACCTTC.